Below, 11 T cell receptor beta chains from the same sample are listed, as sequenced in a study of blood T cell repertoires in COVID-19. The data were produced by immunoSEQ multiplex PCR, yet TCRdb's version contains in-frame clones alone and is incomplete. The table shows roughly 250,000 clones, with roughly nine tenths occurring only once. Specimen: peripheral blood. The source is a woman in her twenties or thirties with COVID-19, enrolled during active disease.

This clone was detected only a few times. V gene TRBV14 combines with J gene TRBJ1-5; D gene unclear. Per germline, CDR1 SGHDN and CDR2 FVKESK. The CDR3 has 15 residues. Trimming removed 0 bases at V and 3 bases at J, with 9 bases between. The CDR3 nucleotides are TGTGCCAGCAGCCAAGAGGTCACAGTCAATCAGCCCCAGCATTTT. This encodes CASSQEVTVNQPQHF.

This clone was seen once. CDR3 in amino acids: CASSLAGSGNTIYF. CDR3 nucleotides: TGTGCCAGCAGCTTAGCGGGCAGTGGGAACACCATATATTTT. The rearrangement links TRBV7-9 to TRBJ1-3, with D uncertain. V lost 0 bases and J 7 bases, leaving 10 bases between the germline ends. The CDR3 has 14 amino acids. Germline values: CDR1 SEHNR, CDR2 FQNEAQ (reference sequence). Full variable domain (rest looked up from reference TRBV7-9 and TRBJ1-3): DTGVSQNPRHKITKRGQNVTFRCDPISEHNRLYWYRQTLGQGPEFLTYFQNEAQLEKSRLLSDRFSAERPKGSFSTLEIQRTEQGDSAMYLCASSLAGSGNTIYFGEGSWLTVV.

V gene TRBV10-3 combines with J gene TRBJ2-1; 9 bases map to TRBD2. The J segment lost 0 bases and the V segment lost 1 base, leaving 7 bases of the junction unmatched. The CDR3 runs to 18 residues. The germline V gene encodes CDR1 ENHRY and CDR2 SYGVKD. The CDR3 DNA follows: TGTGCCATCAGTGAGTTTCTAGCGGGGCAAAGCTCCTACAATGAGCAGTTCTTC. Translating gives CAISEFLAGQSSYNEQFF.

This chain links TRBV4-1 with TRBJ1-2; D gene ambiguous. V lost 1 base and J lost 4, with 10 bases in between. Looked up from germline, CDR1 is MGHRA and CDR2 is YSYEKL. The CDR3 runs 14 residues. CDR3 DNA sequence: TGCGCCAGCAGCCAAGTTGCGGGGATCTATGGCTACACCTTC. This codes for CASSQVAGIYGYTF.

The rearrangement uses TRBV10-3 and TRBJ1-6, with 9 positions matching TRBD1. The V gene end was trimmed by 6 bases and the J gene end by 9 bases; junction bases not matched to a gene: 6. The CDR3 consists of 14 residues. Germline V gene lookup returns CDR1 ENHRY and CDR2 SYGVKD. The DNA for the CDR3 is TGTGCCATCAGGGGGGACAGGGTGGGTTCACCCCTCCACTTT. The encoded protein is CAIRGDRVGSPLHF.

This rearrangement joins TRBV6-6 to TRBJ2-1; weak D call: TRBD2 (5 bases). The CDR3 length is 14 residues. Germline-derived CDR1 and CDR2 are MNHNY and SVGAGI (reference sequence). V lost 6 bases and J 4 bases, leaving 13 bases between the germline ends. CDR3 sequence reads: CASSQSSGYNEQFF. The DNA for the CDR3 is TGTGCCAGCAGCCAATCTTCGGGGTACAATGAGCAGTTCTTC.

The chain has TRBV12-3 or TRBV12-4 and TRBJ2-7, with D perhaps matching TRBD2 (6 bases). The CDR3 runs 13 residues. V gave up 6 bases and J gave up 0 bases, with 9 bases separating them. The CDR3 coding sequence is TGTGCCAGCAGCGGGGGTCTCTCCTACGAGCAGTACTTC. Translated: CASSGGLSYEQYF.

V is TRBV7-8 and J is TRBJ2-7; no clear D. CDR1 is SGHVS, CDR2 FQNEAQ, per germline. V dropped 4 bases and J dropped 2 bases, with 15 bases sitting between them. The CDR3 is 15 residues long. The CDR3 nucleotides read TGTGCCAGCAGCTCGTACACCCAGGCCCCCTACGAGCAGTACTTC. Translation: CASSSYTQAPYEQYF.

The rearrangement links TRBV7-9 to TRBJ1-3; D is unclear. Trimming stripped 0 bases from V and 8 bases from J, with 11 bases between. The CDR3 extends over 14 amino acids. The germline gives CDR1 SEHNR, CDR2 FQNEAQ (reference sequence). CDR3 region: CASSLAGLLHTIYF. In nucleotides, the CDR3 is TGTGCCAGCAGCTTAGCCGGACTGCTACACACCATATATTTT. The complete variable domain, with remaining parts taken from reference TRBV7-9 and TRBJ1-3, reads DTGVSQNPRHKITKRGQNVTFRCDPISEHNRLYWYRQTLGQGPEFLTYFQNEAQLEKSRLLSDRFSAERPKGSFSTLEIQRTEQGDSAMYLCASSLAGLLHTIYFGEGSWLTVV.

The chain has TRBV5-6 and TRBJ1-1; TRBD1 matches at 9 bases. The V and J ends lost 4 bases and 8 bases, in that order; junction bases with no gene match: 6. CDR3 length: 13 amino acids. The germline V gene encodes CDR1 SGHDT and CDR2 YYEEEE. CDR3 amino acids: CASSPVGTGEAFF. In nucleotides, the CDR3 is TGTGCCAGCAGCCCGGTCGGGACAGGGGAAGCTTTCTTT.

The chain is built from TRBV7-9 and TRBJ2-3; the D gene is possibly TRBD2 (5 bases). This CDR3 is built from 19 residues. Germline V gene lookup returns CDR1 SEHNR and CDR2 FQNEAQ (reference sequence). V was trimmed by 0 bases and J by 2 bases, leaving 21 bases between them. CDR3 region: CASSLAVGSGILATDTQYF. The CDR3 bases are TGTGCCAGCAGCTTAGCGGTTGGGAGTGGAATCTTGGCCACAGATACGCAGTATTTT.